Listed here are 27 T cell receptor beta chains from one sample, sequenced in a study of cytomegalovirus exposure and HLA in healthy donors. A multiplex PCR was run with 60 Vbeta primers and 13 Jbeta primers. Method: immunoSEQ multiplex PCR; TCRdb's copy keeps in-frame clones and lacks some. The sample has tens of thousands of clones; 78% are singletons. The sequenced sample consisted of PBMCs. These receptors came from a woman in her thirties or forties in good health and CMV-seronegative.

This rearrangement joins TRBV28 to TRBJ2-2; TRBD2 is a possible D gene (6 bases). The CDR3 contains 16 residues. From germline, CDR1 is MDHEN and CDR2 SYDVKM. Trimming pared 10 bases from V and 1 base from J, leaving 19 bases between. The CDR3 DNA is TGTGCCACCCTGCAAAGGAGCGGGCGGAACACCGGGGAGCTGTTTTTT. It codes for CATLQRSGRNTGELFF.

The V gene is TRBV27, the J gene TRBJ1-2, with D tentatively TRBD1 (6 bases). Between the trimmed V and J ends, which lost 6 bases and 8 bases, there was a span of 19 bases. Germline V gives CDR1 MNHEY, CDR2 SMNVEV (reference sequence). The CDR3 sequence is 14 residues long. CDR3 loop: CASSPTGLWYGYTF. CDR3 in DNA: TGTGCCAGCAGCCCTACAGGGCTCTGGTACGGCTACACCTTC.

The chain uses TRBV2 and TRBJ1-1, with D tentatively TRBD1 (6 bases). Trimming took 8 bases from V and 10 from J, leaving 11 bases between them. This CDR3 contains 10 residues. CDR1 and CDR2 (germline): SNHLY, FYNNEI. The CDR3, as DNA: TGTGCCAGCGGAGGGGGGGTAGCTTTCTTT. Its protein product is CASGGGVAFF.

This chain joins TRBV28 and TRBJ1-2; D is unresolved. CDR1 is MDHEN and CDR2 is SYDVKM in the germline V gene. V was cut by 6 bases and J by 3 bases, with 14 bases left in between. The CDR3 contains 14 residues. In nucleotides, the CDR3 is TGTGCCAGCAGGGTCCCGCAGAGGGACTATGGCTACACCTTC. Its protein product is CASRVPQRDYGYTF.

The rearrangement links TRBV5-4 to TRBJ2-7, with D possibly TRBD1 on 5 matching bases. The CDR3 length is 16 residues. Germline values: CDR1 SGHNT, CDR2 YYREEE (reference sequence). The ends were cut back, 1 base at V and 0 bases at J, with 14 bases in the middle. CDR3 residues: CASSLIGKGASYEQYF. CDR3 sequence (DNA): TGTGCCAGCAGCTTGATAGGAAAAGGGGCCTCCTACGAGCAGTACTTC.

This chain uses TRBV5-1 with TRBJ1-2; 8 positions match TRBD1. The length of the CDR3 is 14 residues. The V gene's germline CDR1 is SGHRS and CDR2 YFSETQ. J was trimmed by 5 bases and V by 0 bases; bases with no gene match: 3. CDR3 coding DNA: TGCGCCAGCAGCTTGGAGGGACAGGCGTATGGCTACACCTTC. Amino acids: CASSLEGQAYGYTF.

A single count supports this clone. The V and J genes are TRBV11-1 and TRBJ2-5; 11 nucleotides agree with TRBD2. Germline CDR1 reads SGHAT; CDR2 reads FQDESV (reference sequence). The CDR3 length is 16 residues. The V gene end was trimmed by 3 bases and the J gene end by 5 bases; junction bases not matched to a gene: 8. Here the CDR3 reads CASSLDVAGGGETQYF. In DNA form, the CDR3 reads TGTGCCAGCAGCTTGGACGTAGCGGGAGGGGGGGAGACCCAGTACTTC.

This rearrangement joins TRBV5-1 to TRBJ2-5; D perhaps matches TRBD2 (6 bases). Trimming removed 4 bases at V and 0 bases at J, with 13 bases between. There are 15 residues in the CDR3. Germline V gene lookup returns CDR1 SGHRS and CDR2 YFSETQ. The CDR3 nucleotides read TGCGCCAGCAGCCCGACTATAGCGGACCAAGAGACCCAGTACTTC. Amino acids: CASSPTIADQETQYF. The whole variable domain, remainder taken from reference TRBV5-1 and TRBJ2-5, is KAGVTQTPRYLIKTRGQQVTLSCSPISGHRSVSWYQQTPGQGLQFLFEYFSETQRNKGNFPGRFSGRQFSNSRSEMNVSTLELGDSALYLCASSPTIADQETQYFGPGTRLLVL.

The chain carries TRBV11-3 and TRBJ2-3; D gene uncertain. This CDR3 has 15 amino acids. Germline CDR1 is SGHNT and CDR2 is YENEEA. V lost 1 base and J 0 bases, leaving 8 bases between the germline ends. The CDR3 nucleotides are TGTGCCAGCAGCTTAGGTGGGCAAAGCACAGATACGCAGTATTTT. It is translated as CASSLGGQSTDTQYF.

This clone was observed a handful of times. The CDR3 sequence is CASSLGDREFHEQYF. The CDR3 nucleotides are TGCGCCAGCAGCTTGGGGGACAGGGAGTTCCACGAGCAGTACTTC. The chain joins TRBV5-1 to TRBJ2-7, with TRBD1 matching over 9 bases. The CDR3 consists of 15 residues. V gave up 0 bases and J gave up 5 bases; unmatched junction bases: 6. The germline V gene encodes CDR1 SGHRS and CDR2 YFSETQ. The full variable domain, with the rest looked up from reference TRBV5-1 and TRBJ2-7, is KAGVTQTPRYLIKTRGQQVTLSCSPISGHRSVSWYQQTPGQGLQFLFEYFSETQRNKGNFPGRFSGRQFSNSRSEMNVSTLELGDSALYLCASSLGDREFHEQYFGPGTRLTVT.

The chain carries TRBV28 and TRBJ2-7; 11 bases fit TRBD1. Germline V gene lookup returns CDR1 MDHEN and CDR2 SYDVKM. The junction had 9 bases not matched to a gene; V was cut back by 2 bases and J by 6 bases. The CDR3 has 16 amino acids. The CDR3 spells CASSLSGGTGGREQYF. Here the CDR3 DNA reads TGTGCCAGCAGTTTAAGTGGAGGGACAGGGGGTCGCGAGCAGTACTTC.

The V call is TRBV2, the J call TRBJ2-5; D uncertain. CDR3 length: 10 amino acids. Germline-derived CDR1 and CDR2 are SNHLY and FYNNEI. The ends were cut back, 2 bases at V and 10 bases at J, with 5 bases in the middle. CDR3 sequence (DNA): TGTGCCAGCAGTGAATTGAGCCAGTACTTC. Encoded protein: CASSELSQYF.

The chain couples TRBV5-4 to TRBJ2-3; TRBD2 aligns across 8 bases. This CDR3 is 15 amino acids long. Trimming cost V 2 bases and J 3 bases; bases outside gene matches: 5. Germline V lookup: CDR1 SGHNT, CDR2 YYREEE (reference sequence). The CDR3 DNA is TGTGCCAGCAGCTTCGATGTAGCGGGAACAGATACGCAGTATTTT. Protein product: CASSFDVAGTDTQYF.

This sequence joins TRBV5-4 and TRBJ2-5; TRBD2 might be the D (7 bases). The germline V and J ends were trimmed by 0 bases and 4 bases, with 10 bases remaining between them. The germline gives CDR1 SGHNT, CDR2 YYREEE (reference sequence). The CDR3 consists of 14 residues. DNA for the CDR3: TGTGCCAGCAGCTTGGTGGGGGGGGCAGAGACCCAGTACTTC. It specifies CASSLVGGAETQYF. Based on the CDR3 plus reference TRBV5-4 and TRBJ2-5, the full variable domain is ETGVTQSPTHLIKTRGQQVTLRCSSQSGHNTVSWYQQALGQGPQFIFQYYREEENGRGNFPPRFSGLQFPNYSSELNVNALELDDSALYLCASSLVGGAETQYFGPGTRLLVL.

The rearrangement links TRBV20-1 to TRBJ2-1, with a weak D call TRBD2 (5 bases). In germline, CDR1 is DFQATT, CDR2 SNEGSKA (reference sequence). This CDR3 is built from 11 residues. V shed 8 bases and J shed 5 bases, with 10 bases lying between them. The CDR3 DNA sequence: TGCAGTACGGACTCTAACAATGAGCAGTTCTTC. Its protein product is CSTDSNNEQFF.

This chain links TRBV5-1 with TRBJ2-6; TRBD1 matches 7 bases. The germline V gene encodes CDR1 SGHRS and CDR2 YFSETQ. This CDR3 region has 20 residues. The V segment lost 1 base and the J segment 0 bases; nucleotides outside the gene matches: 13. In nucleotides, the CDR3 is TGCGCCAGCAGCTTGTCGGGTAACAGGGGCTTAAGCTCTGGGGCCAACGTCCTGACTTTC. As protein: CASSLSGNRGLSSGANVLTF.

V is TRBV19 and J is TRBJ1-1; tentatively, D is TRBD1 (5 bases). Germline V lookup: CDR1 LNHDA, CDR2 SQIVND (reference sequence). The CDR3 consists of 14 residues. Trimming took off 4 bases at V and 1 base at J, with 10 bases between the two ends. CDR3 region: CASSTVGGNTEAFF. CDR3 DNA: TGTGCCAGTAGTACGGTGGGGGGGAACACTGAAGCTTTCTTT.

J is TRBJ1-1 and V is TRBV6-4; tentatively, D is TRBD1 (6 bases). CDR3 length equals 15 residues. Trimming pared 2 bases from V and 1 base from J, leaving 11 bases between. Germline CDR1 reads MRHNA; CDR2 reads SNTAGT. CDR3: CASSDRAGANTEAFF. The DNA for the CDR3 is TGTGCCAGCAGTGACAGGGCGGGGGCGAACACTGAAGCTTTCTTT.

The chain uses TRBV19 and TRBJ1-1; 9 bases map to TRBD1. Germline CDR1 LNHDA, CDR2 SQIVND (reference sequence). This CDR3 is built from 13 residues. With V trimmed by 9 bases and J by 11 bases, 13 bases remained unmatched. CDR3 nucleotides: TGTGCCAGCAGCGACCGGGACAGGGATGCGGCTTTCTTT. Protein: CASSDRDRDAAFF.

V gene TRBV11-2 combines with J gene TRBJ1-3; no definite D call. This CDR3 comprises 14 residues. V was clipped by 5 bases and J by 0 bases, with 8 bases between them. CDR1 and CDR2 (germline): SGHAT, FQNNGV. The CDR3 nucleotides read TGTGCCAGCAGCCCGCGGTACTCTGGAAACACCATATATTTT. This sequence encodes CASSPRYSGNTIYF. The full variable domain, in which reference TRBV11-2 and TRBJ1-3 provide the parts outside the CDR3, is EAGVAQSPRYKIIEKRQSVAFWCNPISGHATLYWYQQILGQGPKLLIQFQNNGVVDDSQLPKDRFSAERLKGVDSTLKIQPAKLEDSAVYLCASSPRYSGNTIYFGEGSWLTVV.

The rearrangement joins TRBV7-2 to TRBJ2-1; D remains ambiguous. With 6 bases removed from V and 0 bases from J, the gap between germline ends came to 12 bases. Per germline, CDR1 SGHTA and CDR2 FQGNSA. This CDR3 has 15 residues. The CDR3 here is CASRQSVSSYNEQFF. In DNA, the CDR3 is TGTGCCAGCAGACAATCCGTAAGCTCCTACAATGAGCAGTTCTTC.

This clone has only a few counts. The gene calls are TRBV28 and TRBJ1-4; 8 bases are a match to TRBD1. The CDR3 totals 16 residues. The germline gives CDR1 MDHEN, CDR2 SYDVKM. With 6 bases clipped from V and 1 base from J, the junction kept 7 bases outside the gene matches. This CDR3 reads CASSLADRGTNEKLFF. The CDR3 DNA follows: TGTGCCAGCAGCTTGGCAGACAGGGGAACTAATGAAAAACTGTTTTTT. The full variable domain, in which reference TRBV28 and TRBJ1-4 provide the parts outside the CDR3, is DVKVTQSSRYLVKRTGEKVFLECVQDMDHENMFWYRQDPGLGLRLIYFSYDVKMKEKGDIPEGYSVSREKKERFSLILESASTNQTSMYLCASSLADRGTNEKLFFGSGTQLSVL.

This chain links TRBV28 with TRBJ2-1, with D possibly matching TRBD1 (5 bases). Germline CDR1 is MDHEN and CDR2 is SYDVKM. The CDR3 consists of 13 residues. V was cut by 6 bases and J by 7 bases, with 13 bases left in between. Here the CDR3 reads CASRLRGLNEQFF. The CDR3 bases are TGTGCCAGCAGGCTTAGGGGTTTGAATGAGCAGTTCTTC.

The rearrangement links TRBV5-1 to TRBJ2-1, with 7 bases fitting TRBD2. Germline assignment: CDR1 SGHRS and CDR2 YFSETQ. The V gene end was trimmed by 3 bases and the J gene end by 10 bases; junction bases not matched to a gene: 13. CDR3 length: 15 residues. CDR3 DNA sequence: TGCGCCAGCAGCTCCATACTGCCGTTGGGGGGGGAGCAGTTCTTC. Translating it yields CASSSILPLGGEQFF.

This chain links TRBV6-4 with TRBJ2-1; D not certain. CDR1 is MRHNA and CDR2 is SNTAGT in the germline V gene. V was cut by 0 bases and J by 4 bases, with 10 bases left in between. The CDR3 length is 15 residues. The DNA of the CDR3 is TGTGCCAGCAGTGACTCTTTGGCTGCATACAATGAGCAGTTCTTC. Its protein is CASSDSLAAYNEQFF.

The chain links TRBV5-1 to TRBJ2-2, with 7 nucleotides matching TRBD2. The junction had 8 bases not matched to a gene; V was cut back by 0 bases and J by 6 bases. CDR1 is SGHRS and CDR2 is YFSETQ in the germline V gene. The CDR3 consists of 16 residues. The CDR3, as DNA: TGCGCCAGCAGCTTGGTTCGGACTAGGACGGCCGGGGAGCTGTTTTTT. Protein: CASSLVRTRTAGELFF.

The table lists this clone with a few counts. The V and J genes are TRBV6-1 and TRBJ2-2; 11 nucleotides match TRBD2. Germline assignment: CDR1 MNHNS and CDR2 SASEGT. Losses at the gene ends were 4 bases for V and 1 base for J; bases not matched to a gene: 2. The CDR3 has 16 residues. The CDR3 reads CASSGLAGMNTGELFF. In DNA form, the CDR3 reads TGTGCCAGCAGTGGACTAGCGGGAATGAACACCGGGGAGCTGTTTTTT.